The present entry profiles one T cell receptor beta chain with its context. This clone's antigen is unknown. Base qualities are missing; no much larger clone stands one base away. Multiplex touch-down PCR with a mixed TRB-A/B primer pool was used to amplify rearranged TRB sequences covering the V, D and J segments. Illumina adapters and sample indices were attached to the amplicons through two consecutive PCR reactions run with Phusion HS II polymerase. Amplicons were gel-purified using the NucleoSpin Gel and PCR Clean-up kit and were subsequently checked with Qubit and an Agilent 2100 Bioanalyzer. Sequencing of the libraries was done on an Illumina MiSeq with paired-end, single-indexed 600-cycle runs. In the original analysis: MiXCR versions 2.12 and 3.0.5 were used to process TRB sequences. Each unique CDR3 nucleotide sequence was counted as one clone, and only productive sequences with at least two reads were retained. Shannon diversity, evenness, clonality (one minus evenness), and alpha-parameterized diversity profiles from alpha 0 to 5 were included as repertoire metrics. Generation probabilities of clones in paired pre- and post-chemotherapy samples were computed with the IGoR algorithm. The raw public data were reprocessed by TCRdb itself: fastp quality trimming at Q25, MiXCR clonotype calling, in-frame beta chains only. CDR3 protein sequences are deduplicated, and each keeps its most common genes and DNA. These V and J calls derive from TCRdb rather than the authors' analysis. The sample yields almost 3,000 distinct CDR3 sequences; 30% were counted once. The top ten clones comprise 3% to 4% of the sample.

TCR beta rearrangements were amplified from genomic DNA extracted from peripheral blood rather than from sorted cells or RNA. The data belong to a study of T cell repertoires in aging, cancer and after chemotherapy (dated by TCRdb to between 2017 and 2020). Broadly, across the study: The donors fell into six age groups ranging from 30 or younger to 70 or older, and each group had at least three individuals. The full dataset contained several million TCR reads. In the solid tumor group, the paired samples taken before and after chemotherapy came from brain tumor (glioblastoma) patients given temozolomide-based therapy. To examine immunoaging and T cell reconstitution after chemotherapy, the study profiled TCR beta repertoires in peripheral blood from healthy donors and cancer patients. A cohort of more than 200 cancer patients (roughly 94 with hematological and around 130 with solid cancers) was assembled, and fewer than 100 healthy donors were included as a reference group.

What the study reported, not specific to this receptor: An increase in median generation probability over the chemotherapy interval was observed in both cancer cohorts, suggesting that the repertoire was reconstituted through rebound thymic output. In healthy donors, the drop in TCR diversity with age came mainly from a loss of richness, whereas in cancer patients a loss of evenness also played a part. According to the authors, the repertoire data do not allow conclusions to be drawn about immunological memory after chemotherapy. Compared with age-matched healthy donors, untreated patients with hematological or solid cancers had significantly lower TCR diversity and higher clonality in blood.

This receptor was obtained from a human donor with a solid tumor. Material for sequencing was blood.

The CDR3 reads as follows: CASSDLPGTEAFF. The bases are TGTGCCAGCAGTGACCTCCCGGGGACTGAAGCTTTCTTT. The V and J genes are TRBV6-4 and TRBJ1-1; the D gene lacks a confident call. Measured from the cysteine to the phenylalanine, the CDR3 is 13 residues long. The kept DNA is CDR3 alone, 39 bases in frame from the first base. As encoded in the germline V gene, CDR1 is MRHNA while CDR2 is SNTAGT. The V end loses 2 bases and the J end loses 5 bases, and a stretch of 9 bases separates them.